This TCR beta chain came from a study of blood T cell repertoires in COVID-19. Individuals drawn from 24 US areas were about 18 to 90 years old. Assignments of participants to cohorts depended upon their own reported clinical history. In the authors' workflow: Scientists estimated how many nucleated cells there were by amplifying reference gene primers. Assay: immunoSEQ multiplex PCR; the TCRdb copy retains only in-frame clones and omits some. D and trimming were read from the DNA, whereas the V and J calls and clone size are those reported in that table. This sample has 350,000 or so clones, with approximately 83% found just once. The V gene end was trimmed by 4 bases and the J gene end by 5 bases; junction bases not matched to a gene: 2. CDR1 is SEHNR, CDR2 FQNEAQ, per germline (reference sequence). The CDR3 has 13 amino acids.

V and J are TRBV7-9 and TRBJ2-5, with TRBD1 identical over 9 bases. The TCR sequence derives from a woman in her thirties or forties with acute COVID-19. Source material: PBMCs or T cells enriched from blood (not recorded which). CDR3 sequence reads: CASSSDRGETQYF. Written as DNA, the CDR3 is TGTGCCAGCAGCTCGGACAGGGGTGAGACCCAGTACTTC.